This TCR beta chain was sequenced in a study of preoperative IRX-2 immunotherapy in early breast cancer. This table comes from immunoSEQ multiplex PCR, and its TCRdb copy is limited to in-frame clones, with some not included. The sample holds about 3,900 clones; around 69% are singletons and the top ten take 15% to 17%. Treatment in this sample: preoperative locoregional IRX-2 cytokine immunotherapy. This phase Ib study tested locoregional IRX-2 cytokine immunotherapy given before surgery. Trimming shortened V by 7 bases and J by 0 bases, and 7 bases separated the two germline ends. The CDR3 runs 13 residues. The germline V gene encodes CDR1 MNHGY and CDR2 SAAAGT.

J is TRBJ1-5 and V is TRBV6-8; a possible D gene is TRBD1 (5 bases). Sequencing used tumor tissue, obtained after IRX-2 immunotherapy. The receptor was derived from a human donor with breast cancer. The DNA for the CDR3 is TGTGCCAGCACCGACAGTAGCAATCAGCCCCAGCATTTT. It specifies CASTDSSNQPQHF.